The sequence of this T cell receptor (beta chain) was determined in a study of T cell responses to AZD1222 COVID-19 vaccine. In germline, CDR1 is SGHTA, CDR2 FQGNSA. V was clipped by 1 base and J by 5 bases, with 11 bases between them. The CDR3 has 14 residues. Details on this clone: Its antigen is unidentified.

Findings of the study overall: Two AZD1222 doses significantly raised spike-specific TCR breadth and depth over controls. The study reported that nearly half of spike-specific TCRs target unmutated variant regions.

Profiling relied on immunoSEQ multiplex PCR, and the TCRdb table lists in-frame clones only, not all of them. The repertoire consists of 90,000 to 110,000 clones, with approximately 90% occurring once and the leading ten covering roughly 5.2%. Sequences were derived from peripheral blood, sampled on day 0 of AZD1222 vaccination. This sequence joins TRBV7-2 and TRBJ1-2; D uncertain. This TCR came from an adult in good health. CDR3 in DNA: TGTGCCAGCAGCTTAGTAGGCGGCCCTTATGGCTACACCTTC. This codes for CASSLVGGPYGYTF.